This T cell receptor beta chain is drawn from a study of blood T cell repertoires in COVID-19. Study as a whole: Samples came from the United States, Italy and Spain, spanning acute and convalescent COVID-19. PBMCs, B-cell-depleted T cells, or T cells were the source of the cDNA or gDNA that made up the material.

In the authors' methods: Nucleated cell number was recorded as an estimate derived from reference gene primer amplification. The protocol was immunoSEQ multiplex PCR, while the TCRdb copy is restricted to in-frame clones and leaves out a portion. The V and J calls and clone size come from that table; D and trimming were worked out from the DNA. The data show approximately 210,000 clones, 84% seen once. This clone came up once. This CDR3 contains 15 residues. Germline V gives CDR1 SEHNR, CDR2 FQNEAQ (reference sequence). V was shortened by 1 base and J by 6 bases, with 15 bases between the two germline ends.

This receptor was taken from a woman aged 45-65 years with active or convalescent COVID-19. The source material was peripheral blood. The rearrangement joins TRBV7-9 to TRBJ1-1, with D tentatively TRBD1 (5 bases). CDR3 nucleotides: TGTGCCAGCAGCTTAGGGGGCCCCAATCGCGCTGAAGCTTTCTTT. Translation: CASSLGGPNRAEAFF. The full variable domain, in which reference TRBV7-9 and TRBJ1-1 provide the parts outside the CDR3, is DTGVSQNPRHKITKRGQNVTFRCDPISEHNRLYWYRQTLGQGPEFLTYFQNEAQLEKSRLLSDRFSAERPKGSFSTLEIQRTEQGDSAMYLCASSLGGPNRAEAFFGQGTRLTVV.